The clone carrying this T cell receptor beta chain was observed a handful of times. The antigen is not known. The CDR3 loop spans 13 amino acids. From germline, CDR1 is LNHDA and CDR2 SQIVND (reference sequence). Between the trimmed V and J ends, which lost 6 bases and 2 bases, there was a span of 9 bases. Sequencing was performed with immunoSEQ multiplex PCR; in TCRdb, only in-frame clones are kept and a portion is missing. The sample consists of some 13,000 clones, around nine tenths of them appearing once. The sample comes from a study of T cells in narcolepsy. Turning to the study itself: Donors had narcolepsy type 1 or type 2, or were healthy controls.

Broader study findings: Blood of same and different patients, but not healthy controls, reportedly held recurring autoreactive clonotypes.

The receptor was isolated from a human donor with narcolepsy. Sequenced material: CD45RA- memory CD4+ T cells from PBMCs. The genes are TRBV19 and TRBJ2-3; no definite D call. The CDR3 coding sequence is TGTGCCAGTAGGCTAGATACCACAGATACGCAGTATTTT. It encodes CASRLDTTDTQYF.